This paragraph covers one T cell receptor (beta chain) sequence. V lost 6 bases and J lost 10, with 16 bases in between. The CDR3 consists of 12 residues. CDR1 SGHDT and CDR2 YYEEEE come from the germline V gene. This entry comes from a study of T-cell reconstitution after alpha-beta-depleted transplantation in children. Unique molecular identifiers were incorporated when the TCRbeta library was constructed. TCRdb ran MiXCR on the PCR reads and lists one entry per CDR3 protein. The profile shows some 640,000 distinct CDR3 sequences, roughly 17% of them singletons. Sequenced here: PBMCs from the stem cell graft donor, sampled from the stem cell graft. The chain combines TRBV5-6 with TRBJ1-1; D may be TRBD1 (5 bases). The sequence was obtained from a human donor who donated a stem cell graft to a child with acute myeloid leukemia. The chain's CDR3 is CASTMRGGGAFF. The CDR3 DNA reads as TGTGCCAGCACCATGCGGGGCGGAGGAGCTTTCTTT.